The rows below give T cell receptor beta chains drawn from one sample of a study of blood T cell repertoires in COVID-19. Here immunoSEQ multiplex PCR was the method, and the copy in TCRdb shows in-frame clones only, minus some. Of 57,000 or so clones in the sample, 76% are singletons; the top ten hold approximately 24%. The sample was peripheral blood. These receptors were collected from a man aged 50-59 years with active or convalescent COVID-19. The CDR3 runs from the conserved cysteine through the conserved F or W. The order of the fields is clone size, V gene, J gene, D gene, CDR3 DNA, CDR3 protein. D genes are given only for firm matches. Some rows mark clone size as missing; the rest say once, few, many or name a class of expanded clone.

NA	TRBV7-2	TRBJ2-5	NA	TGTGCCAGCAGCTTAGAACGGGGGACCCAGTACTTC	CASSLERGTQYF
NA	TRBV6-5	TRBJ1-2	NA	TGTGCCAGCAACATTTGGGCGAGTCACTATGGCTACACCTTC	CASNIWASHYGYTF
many	TRBV6-5	TRBJ2-3	TRBD2	TGTGCCAGCAGCATTAGCGGGGGGGCAAGCGATACGCAGTATTTT	CASSISGGASDTQYF
NA	TRBV9	TRBJ1-1	NA	TGTGCCAGCAGCGTATCAGGGGAGACTGAAGCTTTCTTT	CASSVSGETEAFF
few	TRBV2	TRBJ1-1	TRBD1	TGTGCCAGCAGCCGGGACAGAAACACTGAAGCTTTCTTT	CASSRDRNTEAFF
NA	TRBV7-8	TRBJ2-5	TRBD1	TGTGCCAGCAGCTTAGCGGGGTCAGGGGGCACCAGGTTAGGGACCCAGTACTTC	CASSLAGSGGTRLGTQYF
NA	TRBV1	TRBJ2-7	NA	TGCACCAGCAGCCCCAGCCCGACTAGCGGGAGAAGGAACTCCTACGAGCAGTACTTC	CTSSPSPTSGRRNSYEQYF
few	TRBV19	TRBJ2-7	NA	TGTGCCAGCTCCCCGGTGGCGGGGCGATACGAGCAGTACTTC	CASSPVAGRYEQYF
NA	TRBV19	TRBJ2-1	NA	TGTGCCAGTGCGGGGAGCTCCTACAATGAGCAGTTCTTC	CASAGSSYNEQFF
NA	TRBV5-4	TRBJ2-3	TRBD2	TGTGCCAGCAGATGGGGACTAGCGGGGGACAGGGATACGCAGTATTTT	CASRWGLAGDRDTQYF
NA	TRBV6-5	TRBJ1-2	TRBD1	TGTGCCAGCAGTTACTCTATTTCGACAGGGGCGGATGGCTACACCTTC	CASSYSISTGADGYTF
NA	TRBV27	TRBJ2-7	TRBD2	TGTGCCAGCAGTCCTGCGGGAGGCTACGAGCAGTACTTC	CASSPAGGYEQYF
NA	TRBV7-8	TRBJ1-1	NA	TGTGCCAGCAGCGACATCTACGACAGCCTGAACACTGAAGCTTTCTTT	CASSDIYDSLNTEAFF
NA	TRBV5-6	TRBJ2-7	TRBD1	TGTGCCAGCAGCTTGGCCGGACAGGGGATCTCCTACGAGCAGTACTTC	CASSLAGQGISYEQYF
NA	TRBV19	TRBJ1-1	NA	TGTCCCCCCCACGGGGGGGCGGGGGGGGCAGCTTTCTTT	CPPHGGAGGAAFF
NA	TRBV13	TRBJ1-2	NA	TGTGCCAGCAGCCGGGAATCGGGCAGGGGTTATGGCTACACCTTC	CASSRESGRGYGYTF
NA	TRBV29-1	TRBJ1-1	TRBD1	TGCAGCGTCTGGACAGGGACCGCGAACACTGAAGCTTTCTTT	CSVWTGTANTEAFF
NA	TRBV7-2	TRBJ2-5	NA	TGTGCCAGCAGCTTGATGGCAGGGGCCCAAGAGACCCAGTACTTC	CASSLMAGAQETQYF
NA	TRBV5-1	TRBJ1-3	NA	TGCGCCAGCAGCTTGGGGACAGGAAACACCATATATTTT	CASSLGTGNTIYF
NA	TRBV30	TRBJ2-2	NA	TGTGCCTGGAGTGTAGGAGGGCCCGGGGAGCTGTTTTTT	CAWSVGGPGELFF
NA	TRBV19	TRBJ2-1	TRBD2	TGTGCCAGTAGTCGGGGCTGGCGGGAGAGTGAGCAGTTCTTC	CASSRGWRESEQFF
NA	TRBV5-1	TRBJ2-7	TRBD1	TGCGCCAGCAGCTTGGGAGGGACAGGGGGCTACGAGCAGTACTTC	CASSLGGTGGYEQYF
NA	TRBV28	TRBJ2-7	TRBD2	TGTGCCAGCGGCCGGGGGGCCTACGAGCAGTACTTC	CASGRGAYEQYF
once	TRBV6-1	TRBJ1-4	NA	TGTGCCAGCAGTGAACGGACGGGGGGTGAAAAACTGTTTTTT	CASSERTGGEKLFF
NA	TRBV12-3/TRBV12-4	TRBJ1-2	NA	TGTGCCAGCAGCCGAAGGGGGAATGGCTACACCTTC	CASSRRGNGYTF
NA	TRBV11-2	TRBJ1-6	TRBD1	TGTGCCAGCAGCTTAGGACAGGGCGGTGTGTCCCTCCACTTT	CASSLGQGGVSLHF
few	TRBV21-1	TRBJ2-7	NA	TGTGCCAGCGGATTCTGGGGGCTTCAAAGCTCCTACGAGCAGTACTTC	CASGFWGLQSSYEQYF
NA	TRBV6-1	TRBJ1-5	NA	TGTGCCAGCAGTGAAGCGCTTCGGGGAGAATATCGCAATCAGCCCCAGCATTTT	CASSEALRGEYRNQPQHF
NA	TRBV5-1	TRBJ1-1	NA	TGCGCCAGCAGCTTGGTACCAGGGGTCGGGACCACTGAAGCTTTCTTT	CASSLVPGVGTTEAFF
NA	TRBV6-5	TRBJ2-5	TRBD2	TGTGCCAGCAGCATAGCGGGAGGGGGGGAGACCCAGTACTTC	CASSIAGGGETQYF
NA	TRBV18	TRBJ1-2	TRBD1	TGTGCCAGCTCAATAGACAGGGGAGAACACACCTTC	CASSIDRGEHTF
NA	TRBV7-3	TRBJ2-2	TRBD2	TGTGCCAGCAGCAGTAGCGGGAGGAAAGGCGGGGAGCTGTTTTTT	CASSSSGRKGGELFF
NA	TRBV30	TRBJ2-1	NA	TGTGCCTGGAGAGCAATAAGCTCCTACAATGAGCAGTTCTTC	CAWRAISSYNEQFF
NA	TRBV19	TRBJ2-7	NA	TGTGCCAGTACAGGGGATCGGATCGAGCAGTACTTC	CASTGDRIEQYF
NA	TRBV2	TRBJ2-2	NA	TGTGCCAGCAGTGAAGGGCGGATATTCACCGGGGAGCTGTTTTTT	CASSEGRIFTGELFF
NA	TRBV7-8	TRBJ2-1	TRBD2	TGTGCCAGCAGCTTAGCGTCGGCGGGAGGGACCTACAATGAGCAGTTCTTC	CASSLASAGGTYNEQFF
NA	TRBV20-1	TRBJ2-2	TRBD2	TGCAGTGCTAGTCCTAGCGGAACGAACACCGGGGAGCTGTTTTTT	CSASPSGTNTGELFF
NA	TRBV5-1	TRBJ1-1	TRBD1	TGCGCCAGCAGCCAGGGGGCGAACACTGAAGCTTTCTTT	CASSQGANTEAFF
NA	TRBV18	TRBJ1-1	NA	TGTGCCAGCTCACCAGAGGGGGGGATTTACACTGAAGCTTTCTTT	CASSPEGGIYTEAFF
NA	TRBV2	TRBJ2-2	TRBD2	TGTGCCAGCAGTGCACTAGCGGGGGGCCCCGGGGAGCTGTTTTTT	CASSALAGGPGELFF
NA	TRBV9	TRBJ2-2	NA	TGTGCCAGCAGCGTAAAGCCAGGCAGCACCGGGGAGCTGTTTTTT	CASSVKPGSTGELFF
NA	TRBV28	TRBJ1-5	TRBD1	TGTGCCAGCACGGCAGGGGGCGAGAATCAGCCCCAGCATTTT	CASTAGGENQPQHF
few	TRBV19	TRBJ1-2	NA	TGTGCCGCCCGGGACATTTCTAACTATGGCTACACCTTC	CAARDISNYGYTF
NA	TRBV5-4	TRBJ2-3	NA	TGTGCCAGCAGCTTCTCTAGCACAGATACGCAGTATTTT	CASSFSSTDTQYF
NA	TRBV19	TRBJ2-6	NA	TGTGCCAGTAGTATCTCAGGGGTCGGGTCTGGGGCCAACGTCCTGACTTTC	CASSISGVGSGANVLTF
NA	TRBV6-4	TRBJ2-3	TRBD2	TGTGCCAGCAGTGACTACGGACTAGCGGGAGATACGCAGTATTTT	CASSDYGLAGDTQYF
NA	TRBV9	TRBJ2-2	TRBD2	TGTGCCAGCAGCCCTAGTCGCGGGGGTTCGACCGGGGAGCTGTTTTTT	CASSPSRGGSTGELFF
NA	TRBV6-6	TRBJ1-4	NA	TGTGCCAGCAGTTTCTTACAGGGCACTAATGAAAAACTGTTTTTT	CASSFLQGTNEKLFF
few	TRBV7-3	TRBJ1-2	NA	TGTGCCAGCAGCTTAGGCCCCGGGGATGGCTATGGCTACACCTTC	CASSLGPGDGYGYTF
NA	TRBV25-1	TRBJ2-3	TRBD1	TGTGCCAGCAGTGAGGTCGACAGGGTAGGAACAGATACGCAGTATTTT	CASSEVDRVGTDTQYF
NA	TRBV7-3	TRBJ2-3	TRBD1	TGTGCCAGCAGTTTCGACAGGGTCAATACGCAGTATTTT	CASSFDRVNTQYF
once	TRBV5-1	TRBJ2-2	TRBD2	TGCGCCAGCAGCAAAACTACTAGCGGGACGGTCACCGGGGAGCTGTTTTTT	CASSKTTSGTVTGELFF
NA	TRBV30	TRBJ1-5	NA	TGTGCCTGGAGTGTGAAGCTGGGGGCGAGTCAGCCCCAGCATTTT	CAWSVKLGASQPQHF
NA	TRBV29-1	TRBJ2-1	NA	TGCAGCGTTGAAAGGGACACCTACAATGAGCAGTTCTTC	CSVERDTYNEQFF
NA	TRBV7-8	TRBJ2-2	TRBD2	TGTGCCAGCAGCGCCCTCCCGACTAGCGGCACCGGGGAGCTGTTTTTT	CASSALPTSGTGELFF
NA	TRBV24-1	TRBJ2-1	TRBD1	TGTGCCACCAGTGAGAGGACAGGGCGGAATGAGCAGTTCTTC	CATSERTGRNEQFF
once	TRBV19	TRBJ1-3	TRBD1	TGTGCCAGTAAGGACAGGGGTTTTGGAAACACCATATATTTT	CASKDRGFGNTIYF
NA	TRBV6-5	TRBJ1-6	NA	TGTGCCAGCAGTTACTCTCCGGATTCACCCCTCCACTTT	CASSYSPDSPLHF
once	TRBV7-3	TRBJ2-2	TRBD1	TGTGCCAGCAGCTTCCTTGGACAGGGGACCGGGGAGCTGTTTTTT	CASSFLGQGTGELFF